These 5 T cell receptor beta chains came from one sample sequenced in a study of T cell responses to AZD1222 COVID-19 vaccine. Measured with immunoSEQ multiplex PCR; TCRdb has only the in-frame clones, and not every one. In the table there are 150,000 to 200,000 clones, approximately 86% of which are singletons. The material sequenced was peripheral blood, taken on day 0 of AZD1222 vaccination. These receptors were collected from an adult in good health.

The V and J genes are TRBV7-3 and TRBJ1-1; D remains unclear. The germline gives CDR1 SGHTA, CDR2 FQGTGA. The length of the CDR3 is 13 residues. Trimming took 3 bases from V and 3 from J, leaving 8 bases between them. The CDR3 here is CASSFGVYTEAFF. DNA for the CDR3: TGTGCCAGCAGCTTCGGCGTTTACACTGAAGCTTTCTTT.

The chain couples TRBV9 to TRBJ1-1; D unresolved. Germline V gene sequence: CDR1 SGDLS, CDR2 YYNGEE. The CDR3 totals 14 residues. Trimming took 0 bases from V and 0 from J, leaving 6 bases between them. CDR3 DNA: TGTGCCAGCAGCGTAGGAGGAATGAACACTGAAGCTTTCTTT. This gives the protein CASSVGGMNTEAFF.

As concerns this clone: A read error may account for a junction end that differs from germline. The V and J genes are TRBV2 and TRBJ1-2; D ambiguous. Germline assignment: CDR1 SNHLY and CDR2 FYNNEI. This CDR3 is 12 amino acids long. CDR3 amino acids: CASREEDYGYTF. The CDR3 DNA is TGTGCCAGCAGGGAAGAAGATTATGGCTACACCTTC.

The CDR3 here is CASPTGEDHEQYF. As DNA, the CDR3 is TGTGCCAGCCCGACAGGGGAAGATCACGAGCAGTACTTC. V gene TRBV6-5 combines with J gene TRBJ2-7, with 8 bases fitting TRBD1. CDR1 is MNHEY and CDR2 is SVGAGI in the germline V gene. The CDR3 is 13 residues long. With 8 bases clipped from V and 5 bases from J, the junction kept 8 bases outside the gene matches.

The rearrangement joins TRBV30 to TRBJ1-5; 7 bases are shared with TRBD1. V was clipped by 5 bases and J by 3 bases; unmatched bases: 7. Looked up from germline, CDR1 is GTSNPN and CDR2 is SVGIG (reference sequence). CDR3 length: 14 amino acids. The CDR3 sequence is CAWSSGGYNQPQHF. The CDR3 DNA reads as TGTGCCTGGTCTTCAGGGGGGTACAATCAGCCCCAGCATTTT.